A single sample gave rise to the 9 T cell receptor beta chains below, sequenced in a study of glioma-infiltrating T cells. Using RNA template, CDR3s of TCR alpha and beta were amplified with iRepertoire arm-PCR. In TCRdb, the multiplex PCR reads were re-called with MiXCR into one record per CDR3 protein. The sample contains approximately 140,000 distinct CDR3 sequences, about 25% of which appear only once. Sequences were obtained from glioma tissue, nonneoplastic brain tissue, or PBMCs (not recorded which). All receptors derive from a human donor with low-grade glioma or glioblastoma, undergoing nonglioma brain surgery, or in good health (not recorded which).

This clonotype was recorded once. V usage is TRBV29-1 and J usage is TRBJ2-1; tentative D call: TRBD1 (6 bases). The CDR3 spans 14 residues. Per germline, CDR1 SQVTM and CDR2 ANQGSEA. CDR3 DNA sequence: TGCAAAGTCGACAGAACTGACAGGCAAGTTGAGCAGTTCTTC. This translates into CKVDRTDRQVEQFF.

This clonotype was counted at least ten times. CDR3 in DNA: TGCAGTGCTAGTGTCGGACTAGGGAACTACGAGCAGTACGTC. Its translation is CSASVGLGNYEQYV. The rearrangement links TRBV20-1 to TRBJ2-7; 7 nucleotides line up with TRBD2. The V and J ends lost 3 bases and 3 bases, in that order; junction bases with no gene match: 8. Germline values: CDR1 DFQATT, CDR2 SNEGSKA (reference sequence). This CDR3 spans 14 amino acids.

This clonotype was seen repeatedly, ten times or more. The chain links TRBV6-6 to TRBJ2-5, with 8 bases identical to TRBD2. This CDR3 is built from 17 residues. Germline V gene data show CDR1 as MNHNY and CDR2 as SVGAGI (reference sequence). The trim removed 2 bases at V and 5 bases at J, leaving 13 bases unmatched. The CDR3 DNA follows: TGTGCCAGCAGTTACCGAGGGAGCGGGGGTACTCTGGAGACCCAGTACTTC. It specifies CASSYRGSGGTLETQYF.

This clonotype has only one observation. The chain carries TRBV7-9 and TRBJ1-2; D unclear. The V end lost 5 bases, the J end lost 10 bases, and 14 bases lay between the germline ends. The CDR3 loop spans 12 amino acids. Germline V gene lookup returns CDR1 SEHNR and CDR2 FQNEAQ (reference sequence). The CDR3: CASSPGVVVYTF. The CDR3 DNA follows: TGTGCCAGCAGCCCTGGTGTGGTGGTCTACACCTTC.

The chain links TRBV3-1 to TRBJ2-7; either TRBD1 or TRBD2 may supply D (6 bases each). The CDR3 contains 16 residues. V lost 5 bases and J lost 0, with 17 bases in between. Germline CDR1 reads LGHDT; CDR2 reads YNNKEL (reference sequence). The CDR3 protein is CASSTSEGGSSYEQYV. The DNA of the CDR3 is TGTGCCAGCAGCACTTCGGAGGGGGGAAGCTCCTACGAGCAGTACGTC.

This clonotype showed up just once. CDR3 amino acids: CASSPYTGEIYNEQFF. CDR3 nucleotides: TGTGCCAGCAGTCCATACACGGGTGAGATCTACAATGAGCAGTTCTTC. This chain uses TRBV27 with TRBJ2-1; D not certain. Germline V lookup: CDR1 MNHEY, CDR2 SMNVEV (reference sequence). The CDR3 consists of 16 residues. Trimming shortened V by 5 bases and J by 3 bases, and 17 bases separated the two germline ends.

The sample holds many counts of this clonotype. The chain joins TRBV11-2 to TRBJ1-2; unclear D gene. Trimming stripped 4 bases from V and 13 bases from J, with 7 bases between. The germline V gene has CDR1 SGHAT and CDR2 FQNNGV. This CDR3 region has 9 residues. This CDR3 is CASSSRPTF. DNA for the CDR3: TGTGCCAGCAGCTCAAGGCCCACCTTC.

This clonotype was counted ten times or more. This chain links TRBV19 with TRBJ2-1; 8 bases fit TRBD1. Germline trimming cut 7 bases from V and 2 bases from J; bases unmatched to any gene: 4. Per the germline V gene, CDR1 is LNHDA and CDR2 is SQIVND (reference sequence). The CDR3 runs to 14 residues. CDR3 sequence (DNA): TGTGCCAGTAATGACAGGGGAACCTACAATGAGCAGTTCTTC. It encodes CASNDRGTYNEQFF.

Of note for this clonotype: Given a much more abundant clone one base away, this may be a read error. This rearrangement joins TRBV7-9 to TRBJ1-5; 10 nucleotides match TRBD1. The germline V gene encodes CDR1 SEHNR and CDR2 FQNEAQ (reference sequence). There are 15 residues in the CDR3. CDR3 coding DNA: TGTGCCGGCAGCCCGACGGGACAGGGGAATCAGCCCCAGCATTTT. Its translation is CAGSPTGQGNQPQHF.